The rows below give T cell receptor beta chains drawn from one sample of a study of cytomegalovirus exposure and HLA in healthy donors. Method: immunoSEQ multiplex PCR; TCRdb's copy keeps in-frame clones and lacks some. The sample carries roughly 240,000 clones, around 80% recorded once. Sequenced sample: PBMCs. The origin of the receptors is a boy between 5 and 17 years old in good health and CMV-seronegative. CDR3s include the opening cysteine and the closing phenylalanine or tryptophan. A D gene is named only where the DNA matches it firmly. Clone size is not always given. Where it is, it says once, few, many or a class for expanded clones.

D gene | J gene | clone size | V gene | CDR3 DNA | CDR3 protein
TRBD2 | TRBJ2-5 | few | TRBV6-5 | TGTGCCAGCAGTCCTGGACTAGCGATAGAGACCCAGTACTTC | CASSPGLAIETQYF
NA | TRBJ2-6 | NA | TRBV2 | TGTGCCAGCAGTGAAAACACGTCTGGGGCCAACGTCCTGACTTTC | CASSENTSGANVLTF
NA | TRBJ1-1 | NA | TRBV2 | TGTGCCAGCAGTCGCAGGGAGAACACTGAAGCTTTCTTT | CASSRRENTEAFF
TRBD1 | TRBJ2-1 | NA | TRBV7-7 | TGTGCCAGCAGCTTAACAGGGGGGACGATCAATGAGCAGTTCTTC | CASSLTGGTINEQFF
TRBD1 | TRBJ1-2 | NA | TRBV11-2 | TGTGCCAGCAGCCTTTCGACAGGGAACTATGGCTACACCTTC | CASSLSTGNYGYTF
TRBD2 | TRBJ2-7 | NA | TRBV6-5 | TGTGCCAGCGGGGGAATCCGGGACTACGATTACGAGCAGTACTTC | CASGGIRDYDYEQYF
TRBD1 | TRBJ1-2 | NA | TRBV4-1 | TGCGCCAGCAGCCAAGGGCGACAGGGGAGGCTCCATGGCTACACCTTC | CASSQGRQGRLHGYTF
TRBD2 | TRBJ2-5 | NA | TRBV30 | TGTGCCTGGAGTCGGGCTAGCGGCATGGGAGAGACCCAGTACTTC | CAWSRASGMGETQYF
NA | TRBJ1-1 | NA | TRBV5-1 | TGCGCCAGCAGCATCGGGGGACTCCGGAACACTGAAGCTTTCTTT | CASSIGGLRNTEAFF
TRBD1 | TRBJ2-4 | NA | TRBV6-6 | TGTGCCAGCAGTCCGTCCACAGGGGGCGCGGACATTCAGTACTTC | CASSPSTGGADIQYF
NA | TRBJ2-3 | NA | TRBV7-8 | TGTGCCAGCAGCTTATCGGGACAAACCTTTAGCACAGATACGCAGTATTTT | CASSLSGQTFSTDTQYF
NA | TRBJ1-4 | NA | TRBV19 | TGTGCCAGTAGTGTACAGGGTTCCAATGAAAAACTGTTTTTT | CASSVQGSNEKLFF
NA | TRBJ2-2 | NA | TRBV7-3 | TGTGCCAGCAGCTTAAGAACACACACCGGGGAGCTGTTTTTT | CASSLRTHTGELFF
NA | TRBJ2-2 | once | TRBV27 | TGTGCCAGCAGCCCTGCCGGAGACAACACCGGGGAGCTGTTTTTT | CASSPAGDNTGELFF
TRBD1 | TRBJ2-7 | NA | TRBV5-1 | TGCGCCAGCAGCCCGGGACAGGGGGGGTACGAGCAGTACTTC | CASSPGQGGYEQYF
TRBD1 | TRBJ1-2 | NA | TRBV23-1 | TGCGCCAGCACCTCAGACAGGGGGCGAAGCTATGGCTACACCTTC | CASTSDRGRSYGYTF
TRBD1 | TRBJ1-1 | NA | TRBV10-3 | TGTGCCATCAGTTCCTCCCCCCCCGGGACAGGGTCGCACGCTGAAGCTTTCTTT | CAISSSPPGTGSHAEAFF
NA | TRBJ1-1 | NA | TRBV19 | TGTGCCAGTAGTATGGGAGGGGTTCGCACTGAAGCTTTCTTT | CASSMGGVRTEAFF
NA | TRBJ2-2 | NA | TRBV4-1 | TGCGCCAGCAGGCGATATTCAGGCAGGAACACCGGGGAGCTGTTTTTT | CASRRYSGRNTGELFF
TRBD1 | TRBJ1-6 | few | TRBV5-1 | TGCGCCAGCAGCTTGGAGCCGACAGGGGCGAGCTCCTATAATTCACCCCTCCACTTT | CASSLEPTGASSYNSPLHF
NA | TRBJ2-7 | NA | TRBV12-2 | TGTGCAAGTCGCCCCACCCGCCGGTCAGTCACAGAGTACTTC | CASRPTRRSVTEYF
TRBD2 | TRBJ2-3 | once | TRBV7-3 | TGTGCCAGCAGCGGTAGCGGGGGGAGTGCAGATACGCAGTATTTT | CASSGSGGSADTQYF
TRBD2 | TRBJ2-1 | NA | TRBV29-1 | TGCAGCGTACTCGGGGGAGGACTAGCGGGGGGAAAAATCTCCTACAATGAGCAGTTCTTC | CSVLGGGLAGGKISYNEQFF
NA | TRBJ1-1 | NA | TRBV9 | TGTGCCAGCAGCCCCAGGATTGAAGCTTTCTTT | CASSPRIEAFF
TRBD2 | TRBJ2-2 | NA | TRBV10-2 | TGCGCCAGCAGCCCGGGACTAGCGGGGGTACGATATACCGGGGAGCTGTTTTTT | CASSPGLAGVRYTGELFF
NA | TRBJ1-2 | few | TRBV27 | TGTGCCAGCAGTTTAATCGGTGTGAGGGCCTATGGCTACACCTTC | CASSLIGVRAYGYTF
NA | TRBJ2-3 | few | TRBV4-2 | TGTGCCAGCAGCCCCCCTAGTGCAGATACGCAGTATTTT | CASSPPSADTQYF
TRBD1 | TRBJ2-3 | NA | TRBV6-1 | TGTGCCAGCCTCTGGACAGGGCGCACAGATACGCAGTATTTT | CASLWTGRTDTQYF
TRBD2 | TRBJ2-7 | few | TRBV11-3 | TGTGCCAGCAGCTTAGAAGGTCCTAGCGGGGCCTTCTCCTACGAGCAGTACTTC | CASSLEGPSGAFSYEQYF
NA | TRBJ2-7 | NA | TRBV7-3 | TGTGCCAGCAGCCCTGTTGGAGGGGTAAGCTCCTACGAGCAGTACTTC | CASSPVGGVSSYEQYF
NA | TRBJ1-1 | NA | TRBV4-1 | TGCGCCAGCAGCCAAGATGTTAGGACAAACACTGAAGCTTTCTTT | CASSQDVRTNTEAFF
TRBD1 | TRBJ1-3 | NA | TRBV19 | TGTGCCAGTAGTTCGAGGACCGACAGGGCTGGAAACACCATATATTTT | CASSSRTDRAGNTIYF
NA | TRBJ1-5 | NA | TRBV11-2 | TGTGCCAGCAGCTTAGATAGTATCAGGATAAGCAATCAGCCCCAGCATTTT | CASSLDSIRISNQPQHF
NA | TRBJ2-7 | NA | TRBV11-2 | TGTGCCAGCCGCCGGTTGCAAGCATACGAGCAGTACTTC | CASRRLQAYEQYF
TRBD2 | TRBJ2-1 | NA | TRBV2 | TGTGCCAGAGGACTAGAGGAGTACAATGAGCAGTTCTTC | CARGLEEYNEQFF
NA | TRBJ2-6 | NA | TRBV2 | TGTGCCAGCAGTGAATGGGAGTTGGGCAGGGGAATCTCTGGGGCCAACGTCCTGACTTTC | CASSEWELGRGISGANVLTF
NA | TRBJ1-4 | NA | TRBV19 | TGTGCCAGTAGTAACCCCGGGGGAGGGGAAGGAGAAAAACTGTTTTTT | CASSNPGGGEGEKLFF
NA | TRBJ1-4 | NA | TRBV11-3 | TGTGCCAGCAGCCTTCATCCTGAGGCTGAAAAACTGTTTTTT | CASSLHPEAEKLFF
TRBD1 | TRBJ2-3 | NA | TRBV19 | TGTGCCAGTAGTATAGTTGGCAGGGGGCCGGAAGATACGCAGTATTTT | CASSIVGRGPEDTQYF
NA | TRBJ1-2 | few | TRBV5-4 | TGTGCCAGCAGCTTGTTTCGAAACCAGGGGCTTAACTATGGCTACACCTTC | CASSLFRNQGLNYGYTF
NA | TRBJ1-1 | few | TRBV5-5 | TGTGCCAGCAGCTTGTCGACGGGGGTAAGCGGTGAAGCTTTCTTT | CASSLSTGVSGEAFF
TRBD1 | TRBJ1-5 | NA | TRBV2 | TGTGCCAGCAGTCTATTTACCGGGACAGGGTCCACTCAGCCCCAGCATTTT | CASSLFTGTGSTQPQHF
NA | TRBJ1-4 | NA | TRBV18 | TGTGCCAGCTCACCTTCCCACGGAGAAGGGGCGGGGGAAAAACTGTTTTTT | CASSPSHGEGAGEKLFF
NA | TRBJ1-2 | NA | TRBV30 | TGTGCCTGGAGTGTAAAAGCGGGCTACACCTTC | CAWSVKAGYTF
TRBD2 | TRBJ2-2 | NA | TRBV27 | TGTGCCAGCAGTTTGTTGGGCCTGCGGGGGGGGGAGCTGTTTTTT | CASSLLGLRGGELFF
TRBD1 | TRBJ2-7 | NA | TRBV18 | TGTGCCAGCTCCCTGGACAGGGATCAGATAAGCTCCTACGAGCAGTACTTC | CASSLDRDQISSYEQYF
NA | TRBJ2-2 | NA | TRBV27 | TGTGCCAGCAGTTTAGTCTTGCGGGGTAGCGGTAACACCGGGGAGCTGTTTTTT | CASSLVLRGSGNTGELFF
TRBD2 | TRBJ2-3 | few | TRBV5-4 | TGTGCCAGCAGCTCCAGACTAGCGGTTAGCACAGATACGCAGTATTTT | CASSSRLAVSTDTQYF
NA | TRBJ1-1 | few | TRBV5-4 | TGTGCCAGCAGCTTAGTTTCGGACACTGAAGCTTTCTTT | CASSLVSDTEAFF
TRBD1 | TRBJ2-5 | NA | TRBV7-9 | TGTGCCAGCAGCTCGGACAGGGAAAAAGAGACCCAGTACTTC | CASSSDREKETQYF
TRBD2 | TRBJ2-7 | NA | TRBV19 | TGTGCCAGTAGTGCCCAACTAGCGGGTTCCTACGAGCAGTACTTC | CASSAQLAGSYEQYF
TRBD1 | TRBJ1-4 | NA | TRBV18 | TGTGCCAGCTCACCAATCGGACAGGGCAAGGAAAAACTGTTTTTT | CASSPIGQGKEKLFF
NA | TRBJ2-7 | NA | TRBV4-2 | TGTGCCAGCAGCCAAGATGGCCTCTACGAGCAGTACTTC | CASSQDGLYEQYF
NA | TRBJ2-1 | few | TRBV5-4 | TGTGCCAGCAGCAGCCTTTCCTACAATGAGCAGTTCTTC | CASSSLSYNEQFF
NA | TRBJ1-4 | NA | TRBV6-1 | TGTGCCAGCAGTGAACAGGGAATCGGTGAAAAACTGTTTTTT | CASSEQGIGEKLFF